The 19 T cell receptor beta chains below were found in one sample sequenced in a study of shared clonotypes between healthy human individuals. TCRdb keeps only in-frame clones here, not all; method: immunoSEQ multiplex PCR. Among roughly 700,000 clones listed, approximately 79% were seen once. Sample: memory CD4+ T cells sorted from blood. Described subset: CD45RA-negative fraction. These receptors originate from a woman aged 25 to 45 in good health.

Comment on this clone: Other DNA sequences in the sample encode the same CDR3. This rearrangement joins TRBV28 to TRBJ2-3, with D maybe TRBD2 (5 bases). The V end lost 3 bases, the J end lost 2 bases, and 9 bases lay between the germline ends. The CDR3 loop spans 14 amino acids. CDR1 is MDHEN, CDR2 SYDVKM, per germline. Here the CDR3 DNA reads TGTGCCAGCAGTTTCGGCGGGCCCACAGATACGCAGTATTTT. This sequence encodes CASSFGGPTDTQYF.

This CDR3 reads CSVEDWPSFEQFF. The CDR3 nucleotides are TGCAGCGTTGAAGACTGGCCGAGCTTCGAGCAGTTCTTC. The chain combines TRBV29-1 with TRBJ2-1; no reliable D call. The CDR3 has 13 residues. CDR1 SQVTM and CDR2 ANQGSEA come from the germline V gene. V was cut by 0 bases and J by 10 bases, with 13 bases left in between.

This chain joins TRBV6-5 and TRBJ1-3; D unclear. CDR1 MNHEY and CDR2 SVGAGI come from the germline V gene. The CDR3 contains 15 residues. V lost 5 bases, J lost 2 bases, and 13 bases lay in between. CDR3 sequence (DNA): TGTGCCAGCAGTAGATCGACGGCCGCTGGAAACACCATATATTTT. Its translation: CASSRSTAAGNTIYF.

V is TRBV5-1 and J is TRBJ2-7, with TRBD1 matching 10 bases. V shed 2 bases and J 2 bases; nucleotides not matched to a gene: 7. Germline V lookup: CDR1 SGHRS, CDR2 YFSETQ. The CDR3 contains 16 residues. This chain's CDR3 is CASSFRDRGSAYEQYF. CDR3 bases: TGCGCCAGCAGCTTCCGGGACAGGGGATCAGCCTACGAGCAGTACTTC.

The rearrangement links TRBV6-1 to TRBJ1-2; 9 bases are a match to TRBD1. Germline V gene sequence: CDR1 MNHNS, CDR2 SASEGT. The CDR3 totals 15 residues. Trimming at V came to 3 bases and at J to 6 bases, leaving 8 bases not matched to a gene. The CDR3 protein is CASSDPGQGGDGYTF. The CDR3 bases are TGTGCCAGCAGTGACCCGGGACAGGGAGGTGATGGCTACACCTTC.

In this sample, this clone turned up a few times. The gene calls are TRBV9 and TRBJ2-5; 7 nucleotides align to TRBD2. This CDR3 is built from 14 residues. V shed 2 bases, J shed 5 bases, and the junction held 6 bases outside the gene matches. CDR1 and CDR2 (germline): SGDLS, YYNGEE. The CDR3 protein is CASSVTAGKETQYF. CDR3 DNA: TGTGCCAGCAGCGTTACAGCGGGAAAGGAGACCCAGTACTTC.

The genes are TRBV4-2 and TRBJ2-7; 8 bases agree with TRBD2. V gave up 0 bases and J gave up 2 bases; unmatched junction bases: 15. CDR1 is LGHNA, CDR2 YNFKEQ, per germline. CDR3 length: 19 residues. CDR3 nucleotides: TGTGCCAGCAGCCAAGAAGTACAGCGGGGGAGACCAGTTACCTACGAGCAGTACTTC. It codes for CASSQEVQRGRPVTYEQYF.

The V gene is TRBV5-4, the J gene TRBJ2-2; no clear D gene. CDR3 length: 14 amino acids. Germline lookup yields CDR1 SGHNT and CDR2 YYREEE (reference sequence). V was trimmed by 0 bases and J by 4 bases, leaving 7 bases between them. The CDR3 loop is CASSLGSGTGELFF. The CDR3 DNA is TGTGCCAGCAGCTTGGGGTCGGGCACCGGGGAGCTGTTTTTT.

With respect to this clone: The sample has other DNA sequences that encode this CDR3 too. The gene calls are TRBV5-6 and TRBJ1-2, with 7 bases lining up with TRBD1. From germline, CDR1 is SGHDT and CDR2 YYEEEE. V shed 2 bases and J 4 bases; nucleotides not matched to a gene: 5. CDR3 length: 14 residues. The CDR3 loop is CASSFRQGVYGYTF. DNA for the CDR3: TGTGCCAGCAGCTTCCGCCAGGGGGTCTATGGCTACACCTTC. Looking up the rest from reference TRBV5-6 and TRBJ1-2 gives the full variable domain: DAGVTQSPTHLIKTRGQQVTLRCSPKSGHDTVSWYQQALGQGPQFIFQYYEEEERQRGNFPDRFSGHQFPNYSSELNVNALLLGDSALYLCASSFRQGVYGYTFGSGTRLTVV.

The chain links TRBV7-9 to TRBJ2-7; the D call may be TRBD1 or TRBD2 (7 bases each). Trimming took off 4 bases at V and 6 bases at J, with 22 bases between the two ends. CDR1 SEHNR and CDR2 FQNEAQ come from the germline V gene (reference sequence). The CDR3 length is 16 residues. CDR3 bases: TGTGCCAGCAGCTCCCTTATGGGAGGGGGCTCAGGCGAGCAGTACTTC. Protein sequence: CASSSLMGGGSGEQYF. Full variable domain (outside the CDR3, taken from reference TRBV7-9 and TRBJ2-7): DTGVSQNPRHKITKRGQNVTFRCDPISEHNRLYWYRQTLGQGPEFLTYFQNEAQLEKSRLLSDRFSAERPKGSFSTLEIQRTEQGDSAMYLCASSSLMGGGSGEQYFGPGTRLTVT.

This clone was seen a handful of times. The chain employs TRBV5-1 and TRBJ2-2, with 12 bases matching TRBD2. Per germline, CDR1 SGHRS and CDR2 YFSETQ. V trimming: 4 bases; J trimming: 6 bases; junction bases outside the gene matches: 10. The CDR3 sequence is 17 residues long. In DNA, the CDR3 is TGCGCCAGCAGCATATCGCTAGCGGGAGGGGCACCCGGGGAGCTGTTTTTT. It yields the protein CASSISLAGGAPGELFF.

CDR3 coding DNA: TGCGCCAGCATATGCAGTGACAGGGGGCCTAGGGCCAACGTCCTGACTTTC. Encoded protein: CASICSDRGPRANVLTF. The chain combines TRBV23-1 with TRBJ2-6; 10 bases line up with TRBD1. TRBV23-1 is noted as an ORF with a role that remains uncertain. V trimming: 7 bases; J trimming: 5 bases; junction bases outside the gene matches: 11. This CDR3 spans 17 amino acids.

The sample holds one count of this clone. The chain recombines TRBV5-1 with TRBJ2-3; the D is unclear. Trimming left V 7 bases short and J 0 bases short, with 15 bases between. CDR3 size: 15 residues. Per the germline V gene, CDR1 is SGHRS and CDR2 is YFSETQ. The CDR3 DNA sequence: TGCGCCAGCGGATCGGACGGAGCTAGCACAGATACGCAGTATTTT. Residues: CASGSDGASTDTQYF.

The chain employs TRBV5-1 and TRBJ1-4, with 7 bases matching TRBD1. The CDR3 extends over 16 amino acids. V lost 1 base and J lost 6; bases outside the gene matches: 9. The germline CDR1 and CDR2 sequences are SGHRS and YFSETQ. In nucleotides, the CDR3 is TGCGCCAGCAGCTTGAGGGGACAGTCATTCGATGAAAAACTGTTTTTT. Its translation is CASSLRGQSFDEKLFF.

The V gene is TRBV2, the J gene TRBJ2-7, with D maybe TRBD1 (5 bases). Germline V gene lookup returns CDR1 SNHLY and CDR2 FYNNEI. Trimming removed 2 bases from V and 2 bases from J, with 19 bases in between. This CDR3 is built from 17 residues. In DNA form, the CDR3 reads TGTGCCAGCAGTGAAATCCCGCGCCAAGGGGTAACCTACGAGCAGTACTTC. Its protein product is CASSEIPRQGVTYEQYF. Full variable domain (remainder filled in from reference TRBV2 and TRBJ2-7): EPEVTQTPSHQVTQMGQEVILRCVPISNHLYFYWYRQILGQKVEFLVSFYNNEISEKSEIFDDQFSVERPDGSNFTLKIRSTKLEDSAMYFCASSEIPRQGVTYEQYFGPGTRLTVT.

The chain has TRBV19 and TRBJ2-5, with D possibly being TRBD2 (6 bases). The CDR3 has 18 residues. V shed 0 bases and J shed 0 bases, with 17 bases lying between them. Germline V gene lookup returns CDR1 LNHDA and CDR2 SQIVND (reference sequence). The CDR3 nucleotides are TGTGCCAGTAGTATAGATCAAGGGGCTAGCGCGTACCAAGAGACCCAGTACTTC. Its protein product is CASSIDQGASAYQETQYF.

This clone was observed at least ten times. V gene TRBV5-1 combines with J gene TRBJ2-1; the match to TRBD2 covers 9 bases. Germline loops: CDR1 SGHRS, CDR2 YFSETQ. The CDR3 totals 15 residues. The V segment lost 4 bases and the J segment 2 bases; nucleotides outside the gene matches: 4. The DNA of the CDR3 is TGCGCCAGCAGCCCGACTAGCGGAGCCTACAATGAGCAGTTCTTC. As protein: CASSPTSGAYNEQFF.

Points on this clone: Other DNA variants within this sample encode the same CDR3. The chain employs TRBV9 and TRBJ2-2; 9 nucleotides line up with TRBD2. Germline CDR1 reads SGDLS; CDR2 reads YYNGEE. This CDR3 region has 15 residues. After removal of 0 bases from V and 5 bases from J, the junction contained 2 bases not matched to a gene. The CDR3 here is CASSVGLADTGELFF. The CDR3 nucleotides read TGTGCCAGCAGCGTAGGACTAGCGGATACCGGGGAGCTGTTTTTT.

V and J are TRBV5-8 and TRBJ2-1; D may be TRBD1 (6 bases). V lost 5 bases and J 6 bases, leaving 18 bases between the germline ends. The CDR3 totals 15 residues. Germline loops: CDR1 SGHTS, CDR2 YDEGEE. The CDR3 reads CASRTRGAGVNEQFF. The CDR3 coding sequence is TGTGCCAGCAGAACGAGAGGCGCAGGGGTCAATGAGCAGTTCTTC.